A single sample gave rise to the 4 T cell receptor beta chains below, sequenced in a study of shared clonotypes between healthy human individuals. Assay used: immunoSEQ multiplex PCR; TCRdb lists only in-frame clones, some missing. The profile shows 700,000 or so clones, 60% to 80% of them singletons. Material: memory CD4+ T cells sorted from blood. Subset noted: CD45RA-negative fraction. The receptor source for this set is a woman aged 30 to 39 in good health.

J is TRBJ2-7 and V is TRBV29-1, with 14 positions matching TRBD2. This CDR3 is built from 16 residues. The germline V gene has CDR1 SQVTM and CDR2 ANQGSEA. Trimming cost V 3 bases and J 1 base; bases outside gene matches: 5. The CDR3 spells CSVDGLAGGNSYEQYF. The CDR3, as DNA: TGCAGCGTTGACGGACTAGCGGGAGGAAATTCCTACGAGCAGTACTTC.

The chain links TRBV25-1 to TRBJ1-5; the match to TRBD1 covers 7 bases. Germline loops: CDR1 MGHDK, CDR2 SYGVNS. Losses at the gene ends were 4 bases for V and 4 bases for J; bases not matched to a gene: 13. CDR3 length equals 17 residues. CDR3 sequence reads: CASSGDREVDQNQPQHF. The DNA of the CDR3 is TGTGCCAGCAGTGGAGACAGGGAGGTTGACCAGAATCAGCCCCAGCATTTT.

In its sample, this clone was seen once. The rearrangement uses TRBV2 and TRBJ2-7, with D perhaps matching TRBD1 (5 bases). The V gene's germline CDR1 is SNHLY and CDR2 FYNNEI. V was trimmed by 2 bases and J by 6 bases, leaving 8 bases between them. This CDR3 comprises 12 residues. CDR3 nucleotides: TGTGCCAGCAGTGAACAGGGTTTCGAGCAGTACTTC. Translating it yields CASSEQGFEQYF.

The chain is built from TRBV2 and TRBJ2-1; weak D call: TRBD2 (5 bases). CDR1 SNHLY and CDR2 FYNNEI come from the germline V gene. Trimming removed 1 base from V and 8 bases from J, with 9 bases in between. CDR3 length: 13 residues. As DNA, the CDR3 is TGTGCCAGCAGTGAAGAAATGGGAGATGAGCAGTTCTTC. Translating it yields CASSEEMGDEQFF.